What follows are 24 T cell receptor beta chains derived from one specimen sequenced in a study of T cell changes during pregnancy in multiple sclerosis. Assay: immunoSEQ multiplex PCR; the TCRdb copy retains only in-frame clones and omits some. The sample records 50,000 to 60,000 clones, about nine tenths being singletons. The starting material was CD4+ T cells from peripheral blood mononuclear cells, obtained in the first trimester of pregnancy. The receptors were gathered from a female donor with multiple sclerosis, enrolled in a pregnancy study.

The CDR3 nucleotides are TGTGCCACCCGGAGAGGTGGCGGGAACGAGCAGTACTTC. Its translation: CATRRGGGNEQYF. The gene calls are TRBV19 and TRBJ2-7; possibly TRBD2 for D (6 bases). This CDR3 region has 13 residues. The V gene's germline CDR1 is LNHDA and CDR2 SQIVND (reference sequence). Trimming shortened V by 10 bases and J by 5 bases, and 18 bases separated the two germline ends.

This clone was counted once. The rearrangement joins TRBV5-6 to TRBJ2-5; 8 nucleotides line up with TRBD2. The CDR3 covers 15 residues. V trimming: 1 base; J trimming: 1 base; junction bases outside the gene matches: 3. The V gene's germline CDR1 is SGHDT and CDR2 YYEEEE. CDR3 loop: CASSLYSGTQETQYF. CDR3 DNA sequence: TGTGCCAGCAGCTTGTATAGCGGGACCCAAGAGACCCAGTACTTC.

This clone is a singleton in its sample. The chain couples TRBV5-1 to TRBJ1-1, with 7 bases matching TRBD1. J gave up 2 bases and V 5 bases, and 6 bases lay outside the gene matches. The CDR3 is made up of 14 amino acids. Germline CDR1 SGHRS, CDR2 YFSETQ. The CDR3: CASRRGQANTEAFF. The CDR3 coding sequence is TGCGCCAGCAGAAGAGGACAGGCCAACACTGAAGCTTTCTTT.

The J gene is TRBJ2-3, the V gene TRBV7-2; 7 bases are a match to TRBD2. J was trimmed by 4 bases and V by 1 base; bases with no gene match: 2. Germline CDR1 SGHTA, CDR2 FQGNSA. CDR3 length equals 14 residues. In nucleotides, the CDR3 is TGTGCCAGCAGCTTAGTGCGGGAGTCAGATACGCAGTATTTT. Its translation is CASSLVRESDTQYF.

The chain is built from TRBV7-3 and TRBJ2-1, with 8 bases aligning to TRBD1. Germline CDR1 reads SGHTA; CDR2 reads FQGTGA. The CDR3 is 19 amino acids. Germline trimming cut 5 bases from V and 5 bases from J; bases unmatched to any gene: 20. CDR3 protein: CASSAAPMGRGQVHNEQFF. For the CDR3, the DNA is TGTGCCAGCAGCGCCGCCCCCATGGGCAGGGGGCAAGTTCACAATGAGCAGTTCTTC.

CDR3 bases: TGTGCCTGGAGTTACACATACGAGCAGTACTTC. Translation: CAWSYTYEQYF. J is TRBJ2-7 and V is TRBV30; no firm D call. CDR3 size: 11 residues. Germline CDR1 reads GTSNPN; CDR2 reads SVGIG (reference sequence). V lost 2 bases and J 4 bases, leaving 6 bases between the germline ends.

This chain uses TRBV28 with TRBJ2-7, with TRBD2 identical over 13 bases. Germline trimming cut 0 bases from V and 6 bases from J; bases unmatched to any gene: 8. The CDR3 loop spans 17 amino acids. Germline-derived CDR1 and CDR2 are MDHEN and SYDVKM. The CDR3 sequence: CASSLWELAGGPGEQYF. The CDR3 bases are TGTGCCAGCAGTTTATGGGAACTAGCGGGAGGGCCCGGCGAGCAGTACTTC.

The CDR3 DNA reads TGTGCCAGCAGTTCCCTGGGGACGGGGGGGAACGAGCAGTACTTC. Its protein product is CASSSLGTGGNEQYF. The chain joins TRBV6-5 to TRBJ2-7; TRBD2 aligns across 8 bases. Germline V gene lookup returns CDR1 MNHEY and CDR2 SVGAGI. CDR3 length equals 15 residues. J gave up 5 bases and V 4 bases, and 10 bases lay outside the gene matches.

Notes on this clone: This CDR3 is also generated by other DNA sequences in the sample. This sequence joins TRBV18 and TRBJ1-1, with D possibly being TRBD1 (5 bases). CDR1 is KGHSH, CDR2 LQKENI, per germline. The CDR3 totals 13 residues. V was cut by 4 bases and J by 1 base, with 7 bases left in between. For the CDR3, the DNA is TGTGCCAGCTCACTAGACAGGAACACTGAAGCTTTCTTT. It is translated as CASSLDRNTEAFF.

This chain connects TRBV5-1 to TRBJ2-5; D not resolved. Germline loops: CDR1 SGHRS, CDR2 YFSETQ. The V end lost 2 bases, the J end lost 3 bases, and 8 bases lay between the germline ends. This CDR3 region has 13 residues. The CDR3 DNA sequence: TGCGCCAGCAGCTTATGGCTGAAAGAGACCCAGTACTTC. Protein sequence: CASSLWLKETQYF.

The genes are TRBV19 and TRBJ2-7; TRBD2 matches at 8 bases. Germline CDR1 is LNHDA and CDR2 is SQIVND (reference sequence). This CDR3 is 14 amino acids long. Unmatched junction bases numbered 7, after V lost 5 bases and J lost 4 bases. The CDR3 DNA follows: TGTGCCAGTAGTGGATTAGCGGGGCGGTACGAGCAGTACTTC. Amino acids: CASSGLAGRYEQYF.

The chain couples TRBV5-1 to TRBJ2-7; no definite D call. The V and J ends lost 4 bases and 2 bases respectively, with 19 bases between them. Germline loops: CDR1 SGHRS, CDR2 YFSETQ. CDR3 size: 16 residues. The DNA of the CDR3 is TGCGCCAGCAGCGTCCTAGGCCCTACTGAAACCTACGAGCAGTACTTC. Protein sequence: CASSVLGPTETYEQYF.

The rearrangement links TRBV5-6 to TRBJ2-3; 8 nucleotides agree with TRBD2. V shed 2 bases and J 8 bases; nucleotides not matched to a gene: 7. Per germline, CDR1 SGHDT and CDR2 YYEEEE. The CDR3 runs 14 residues. This chain's CDR3 is CASSLLAGGGTQYF. In nucleotides, the CDR3 is TGTGCCAGCAGCTTATTGGCGGGAGGAGGTACGCAGTATTTT.

The chain recombines TRBV2 with TRBJ2-2; 9 bases are shared with TRBD1. Trimming removed 4 bases from V and 2 bases from J; junction bases left unmatched: 8. CDR1 and CDR2 (germline): SNHLY, FYNNEI. CDR3 size: 17 residues. In DNA form, the CDR3 reads TGTGCCAGCAGTGTATCCCGGGACAGGGTAAACACCGGGGAGCTGTTTTTT. The encoded protein is CASSVSRDRVNTGELFF.

The V gene is TRBV7-3, the J gene TRBJ2-1; TRBD2 is a possible D gene (5 bases). The germline V gene has CDR1 SGHTA and CDR2 FQGTGA. This CDR3 spans 14 amino acids. Trimming removed 5 bases from V and 2 bases from J, with 10 bases in between. CDR3 bases: TGTGCCAGCAGCGCGGCCGGGACCTACAATGAGCAGTTCTTC. This codes for CASSAAGTYNEQFF.

The V and J genes are TRBV27 and TRBJ2-1; TRBD2 aligns across 14 bases. The CDR3 is 18 amino acids. Trimming took 3 bases from V and 6 from J; bases not matched to a gene: 10. Germline CDR1 and CDR2: MNHEY and SMNVEV (reference sequence). The CDR3 region is CASSFLPGLAGDGNEQFF. The CDR3 DNA sequence: TGTGCCAGCAGTTTCCTCCCGGGACTAGCGGGAGATGGCAATGAGCAGTTCTTC.

The chain carries TRBV4-3 and TRBJ2-1; 7 bases are a match to TRBD1. J gave up 9 bases and V 3 bases, and 11 bases lay outside the gene matches. Germline CDR1 LGHNA, CDR2 YSLEER. The CDR3 runs to 15 residues. CDR3 coding DNA: TGCGCCAGCAGCCAGGGACAGACGACTGGTGGTGAGCAGTTCTTC. Translating gives CASSQGQTTGGEQFF.

V gene TRBV5-6 combines with J gene TRBJ2-3, with TRBD1 matching over 7 bases. Germline trimming cut 5 bases from V and 3 bases from J; bases unmatched to any gene: 12. The CDR3 runs to 16 residues. Germline values: CDR1 SGHDT, CDR2 YYEEEE. The DNA of the CDR3 is TGTGCCAGCAGAAGACTCGGGGAACAGGGGACAGATACGCAGTATTTT. Protein sequence: CASRRLGEQGTDTQYF.

This clone was seen only once. CDR3 nucleotides: TGCGCCAGCAGCTCCGACAGGGACTTTTGGGGTCACAATGAGCAGTTCTTC. The encoded protein is CASSSDRDFWGHNEQFF. J is TRBJ2-1 and V is TRBV5-1; a possible D gene is TRBD1 (7 bases). The CDR3 runs to 17 residues. Looked up from germline, CDR1 is SGHRS and CDR2 is YFSETQ. The V end was cut by 3 bases, the J end by 5 bases, with 21 bases between.

V is TRBV7-3 and J is TRBJ2-3, with 7 bases that match TRBD2. In germline, CDR1 is SGHTA, CDR2 FQGTGA. Germline trimming cut 1 base from V and 2 bases from J; bases unmatched to any gene: 3. The CDR3 spans 15 residues. In nucleotides, the CDR3 is TGTGCCAGCAGCTTAAGTGGGAGGGCCACAGATACGCAGTATTTT. It encodes CASSLSGRATDTQYF.

The chain's CDR3 is CASSLLDRGDHVLTF. The CDR3, as DNA: TGTGCCAGCAGCTTACTTGATCGGGGGGACCACGTCCTGACTTTC. The chain has TRBV7-8 and TRBJ2-6; 7 bases are a match to TRBD2. The CDR3 contains 15 residues. J was trimmed by 11 bases and V by 2 bases; bases with no gene match: 9. Germline V gene lookup returns CDR1 SGHVS and CDR2 FQNEAQ.

This clone was detected ten times or more. Other DNA sequences in the same sample also yield this CDR3. The chain employs TRBV5-1 and TRBJ1-5; 9 nucleotides match TRBD1. The J segment lost 5 bases and the V segment lost 4 bases, leaving 4 bases of the junction unmatched. The CDR3 totals 14 residues. CDR1 is SGHRS, CDR2 YFSETQ, per germline. The CDR3 DNA is TGCGCCAGCAGCGTGGGACAGGGAGATCAGCCCCAGCATTTT. Its translation is CASSVGQGDQPQHF.

J is TRBJ2-7 and V is TRBV5-6, with 7 bases that match TRBD1. Unmatched junction bases numbered 12, after V lost 2 bases and J lost 4 bases. CDR1 is SGHDT and CDR2 is YYEEEE in the germline V gene. The CDR3 spans 16 residues. The CDR3 nucleotides are TGTGCCAGCAGCTTCGGGCTGTCAGGGGGTGTGTACGAGCAGTACTTC. Translated: CASSFGLSGGVYEQYF.

The V call is TRBV30, the J call TRBJ1-6; D is undetermined. Germline V gene sequence: CDR1 GTSNPN, CDR2 SVGIG (reference sequence). V gave up 6 bases and J gave up 4 bases, with 16 bases separating them. This CDR3 is built from 15 residues. This CDR3 reads CACNPGTLYNSPLHF. The DNA for the CDR3 is TGTGCCTGCAACCCGGGAACCCTTTATAATTCACCCCTCCACTTT.